This TCR beta chain was captured by sequencing in a study of shared clonotypes between healthy human individuals. Study-level points and caveats: Non-shared clonotypes showed lower generation probabilities than clonotypes common to all four donors.

Concerning this clone: Its antigen is unidentified.

Here immunoSEQ multiplex PCR was the method, and the copy in TCRdb shows in-frame clones only, minus some. The sample carries about 2.3 million clones, under 95% recorded once. The J segment lost 4 bases and the V segment lost 3 bases, leaving 7 bases of the junction unmatched. The CDR3 length is 15 residues. The germline V gene encodes CDR1 GTSNPN and CDR2 SVGIG (reference sequence). The TCR sequence derives from a young man in good health. Some clones in this sample may be carry-over from other donors' samples. The chain recombines TRBV30 with TRBJ1-5, with 9 nucleotides matching TRBD1. The specimen was naive CD4+ T cells from PBMCs. As for subset: CD45RA+ positively selected. This CDR3 reads CAWRRQGVTNQPQHF. The CDR3 DNA is TGTGCCTGGAGGAGACAGGGGGTAACTAATCAGCCCCAGCATTTT.